Shown below are 21 T cell receptor beta chains from a single sample sequenced in a study of blood T cell repertoires in COVID-19. Sequenced by immunoSEQ multiplex PCR; TCRdb stores in-frame clones only, minus some. The sample lists 150,000 or so clones; about four fifths were seen once. Sequenced: peripheral blood. These receptors were collected from a man aged 18 to 35 with active or convalescent COVID-19.

The V gene is TRBV4-3, the J gene TRBJ1-2, with D perhaps matching TRBD1 (6 bases). The CDR3 extends over 17 amino acids. Germline V gene lookup returns CDR1 LGHNA and CDR2 YSLEER. Trimming shortened V by 0 bases and J by 1 base, and 15 bases separated the two germline ends. The DNA of the CDR3 is TGCGCCAGCAGCCAAGATAGTAGGGGGTTTAGTAACTATGGCTACACCTTC. Translated: CASSQDSRGFSNYGYTF.

V and J are TRBV7-2 and TRBJ2-1, with 8 bases lining up with TRBD1. With V trimmed by 6 bases and J by 0 bases, 10 bases remained unmatched. CDR1 SGHTA and CDR2 FQGNSA come from the germline V gene. The CDR3 has 17 residues. CDR3 sequence (DNA): TGTGCCAGCAGACCTCATTCAGGGACAGGCTCCTACAATGAGCAGTTCTTC. The encoded protein is CASRPHSGTGSYNEQFF.

The chain combines TRBV18 with TRBJ1-1; possible D gene TRBD1, 6 bases. The CDR3 is 17 amino acids. Trimming stripped 6 bases from V and 0 bases from J, with 20 bases between. Germline CDR1 reads KGHSH; CDR2 reads LQKENI. This CDR3 is CASSPKPGHLMNTEAFF. CDR3 in DNA: TGTGCCAGCTCTCCGAAACCGGGACATCTCATGAACACTGAAGCTTTCTTT.

V gene TRBV6-5 combines with J gene TRBJ1-4; possibly TRBD1 for D (6 bases). V was trimmed by 4 bases and J by 6 bases, leaving 9 bases between them. Per germline, CDR1 MNHEY and CDR2 SVGAGI. The CDR3 extends over 13 amino acids. CDR3 coding DNA: TGTGCCAGCAGTTTGGACAGCTATGAAAAACTGTTTTTT. Protein: CASSLDSYEKLFF.

This clone was seen a few times. The rearrangement uses TRBV18 and TRBJ2-2; D unclear. CDR1 is KGHSH and CDR2 is LQKENI in the germline V gene. Trimming took off 4 bases at V and 4 bases at J, with 13 bases between the two ends. The CDR3 is 15 amino acids. CDR3: CASSHSSPPTGELFF. CDR3 bases: TGTGCCAGCTCACACTCGTCCCCCCCCACCGGGGAGCTGTTTTTT.

Only a few counts were recorded for this clone. This sample includes further DNA sequences coding for the same CDR3. The genes are TRBV27 and TRBJ2-1, with 14 bases aligning to TRBD2. The CDR3 is 14 amino acids. J was trimmed by 7 bases and V by 6 bases; bases with no gene match: 2. Germline CDR1 MNHEY, CDR2 SMNVEV (reference sequence). CDR3 amino acids: CASRGLAGGNEQFF. The CDR3 DNA follows: TGTGCCAGCAGAGGACTAGCGGGAGGAAATGAGCAGTTCTTC.

This chain links TRBV7-3 with TRBJ2-1; maybe TRBD2 (6 bases). The germline V and J ends were trimmed by 5 bases and 8 bases, with 16 bases remaining between them. From germline, CDR1 is SGHTA and CDR2 FQGTGA. The CDR3 extends over 14 amino acids. The CDR3 protein is CASSLRGREDEQFF. In DNA form, the CDR3 reads TGTGCCAGCAGCCTACGGGGCAGGGAGGATGAGCAGTTCTTC.

The rearrangement uses TRBV6-5 and TRBJ1-6; unclear D gene. Germline V gene lookup returns CDR1 MNHEY and CDR2 SVGAGI. The ends were cut back, 7 bases at V and 5 bases at J, with 12 bases in the middle. This CDR3 is built from 14 residues. This CDR3 is CASTSQAHNSPLHF. CDR3 bases: TGTGCCAGCACATCCCAAGCTCATAATTCACCCCTCCACTTT.

The V gene is TRBV7-2, the J gene TRBJ2-4; D is perhaps TRBD1 (6 bases). V lost 1 base and J 1 base, leaving 8 bases between the germline ends. Germline CDR1 is SGHTA and CDR2 is FQGNSA. The CDR3 contains 15 residues. This CDR3 is CASSLDRAAKNIQYF. The CDR3 DNA is TGTGCCAGCAGCTTAGACAGGGCGGCCAAAAACATTCAGTACTTC.

This clone has just one count. The gene calls are TRBV19 and TRBJ1-2; 9 bases map to TRBD1. There are 17 residues in the CDR3. The trim removed 3 bases at V and 5 bases at J, leaving 13 bases unmatched. The germline gives CDR1 LNHDA, CDR2 SQIVND (reference sequence). The CDR3 region is CASSIRDRAVASYGYTF. CDR3 coding DNA: TGTGCCAGTAGTATCCGGGACAGGGCGGTTGCATCGTATGGCTACACCTTC. The full variable domain, with the rest looked up from reference TRBV19 and TRBJ1-2, is DGGITQSPKYLFRKEGQNVTLSCEQNLNHDAMYWYRQDPGQGLRLIYYSQIVNDFQKGDIAEGYSVSREKKESFPLTVTSAQKNPTAFYLCASSIRDRAVASYGYTFGSGTRLTVV.

The V and J genes are TRBV27 and TRBJ1-2; 7 nucleotides match TRBD1. This CDR3 spans 14 amino acids. Germline V gene data show CDR1 as MNHEY and CDR2 as SMNVEV (reference sequence). With 6 bases clipped from V and 7 bases from J, the junction kept 11 bases outside the gene matches. This chain's CDR3 is CASRRLGGEAGYTF. In DNA form, the CDR3 reads TGTGCCAGCAGACGATTAGGGGGCGAAGCTGGCTACACCTTC.

Here the CDR3 DNA reads TGTGCCAGCAGCTTAACGACACACTCCTACGAGCAGTACTTC. As protein: CASSLTTHSYEQYF. V gene TRBV7-2 combines with J gene TRBJ2-7; D uncertain. The CDR3 contains 14 residues. Germline CDR1 and CDR2: SGHTA and FQGNSA. V was shortened by 2 bases and J by 0 bases, with 8 bases between the two germline ends.

The V call is TRBV2, the J call TRBJ1-2; the match to TRBD1 covers 8 bases. J lost 4 bases, V lost 8 bases, and 12 bases had no gene match. CDR3 length: 15 amino acids. Germline loops: CDR1 SNHLY, CDR2 FYNNEI. CDR3 region: CASGPHRQGTYGYTF. The CDR3 region has the DNA TGTGCCAGCGGACCGCATAGACAGGGGACCTATGGCTACACCTTC. The full variable domain, rest sourced from reference TRBV2 and TRBJ1-2, is EPEVTQTPSHQVTQMGQEVILRCVPISNHLYFYWYRQILGQKVEFLVSFYNNEISEKSEIFDDQFSVERPDGSNFTLKIRSTKLEDSAMYFCASGPHRQGTYGYTFGSGTRLTVV.

CDR3 DNA: TGTGCCAGCAGCACAGGACAGGGACCAGATACGCAGTATTTT. Translating gives CASSTGQGPDTQYF. V usage is TRBV11-3 and J usage is TRBJ2-3; 8 nucleotides agree with TRBD1. CDR1 is SGHNT and CDR2 is YENEEA in the germline V gene. The CDR3 totals 14 residues. The J segment lost 4 bases and the V segment lost 5 bases, leaving 5 bases of the junction unmatched.

The rearrangement links TRBV19 to TRBJ2-7; 7 bases are shared with TRBD1. Trimming took 5 bases from V and 5 from J; bases not matched to a gene: 9. Germline-derived CDR1 and CDR2 are LNHDA and SQIVND (reference sequence). The CDR3 sequence is 14 residues long. The CDR3 DNA sequence: TGTGCCAGTAGTGGACAGGATCATGGCCACGAGCAGTACTTC. Protein: CASSGQDHGHEQYF.

CDR3 sequence (DNA): TGTGCCAGTTGGGGACAGGGCCTGCGCGAGCAGTACTTC. Protein sequence: CASWGQGLREQYF. This sequence joins TRBV27 and TRBJ2-7; 9 bases map to TRBD1. This CDR3 is 13 amino acids long. V was clipped by 9 bases and J by 6 bases; unmatched bases: 9. Germline-derived CDR1 and CDR2 are MNHEY and SMNVEV (reference sequence).

This rearrangement joins TRBV15 to TRBJ1-5; 7 nucleotides align to TRBD1. Germline trimming cut 3 bases from V and 2 bases from J; bases unmatched to any gene: 10. The CDR3 totals 17 residues. Per the germline V gene, CDR1 is LNHNV and CDR2 is YYDKDF (reference sequence). This CDR3 reads CATSRSLGQGGNQPQHF. The CDR3 nucleotides read TGTGCCACCAGCAGGAGTCTGGGGCAGGGGGGCAATCAGCCCCAGCATTTT.

V and J are TRBV5-5 and TRBJ1-2; no firm D call. Trimming cost V 5 bases and J 0 bases, with 11 bases left between them. The CDR3 runs to 14 residues. Germline CDR1 reads SGHKS; CDR2 reads YYEKEE (reference sequence). CDR3 amino acids: CASRKVESNYGYTF. In nucleotides, the CDR3 is TGTGCCAGCAGAAAAGTCGAGTCTAACTATGGCTACACCTTC.

The rearrangement uses TRBV5-1 and TRBJ2-5; D remains unclear. V lost 1 base, J lost 3 bases, and 10 bases lay in between. Germline V gene lookup returns CDR1 SGHRS and CDR2 YFSETQ. The CDR3 is made up of 14 amino acids. CDR3 sequence (DNA): TGCGCCAGCAGCTTGTCGGTGGTTGAAGAGACCCAGTACTTC. It yields the protein CASSLSVVEETQYF.

V gene TRBV25-1 combines with J gene TRBJ2-2; D might be TRBD2 (5 bases). Between the trimmed V and J ends, which lost 4 bases and 1 base, there was a span of 7 bases. This CDR3 contains 14 residues. The germline V gene encodes CDR1 MGHDK and CDR2 SYGVNS. The CDR3 region has the DNA TGTGCCAGCAGTGTGGCGGGGAACACCGGGGAGCTGTTTTTT. Protein product: CASSVAGNTGELFF.

This chain connects TRBV10-3 to TRBJ1-1, with D possibly being TRBD1 (6 bases). The CDR3 covers 14 residues. V dropped 4 bases and J dropped 5 bases, with 14 bases sitting between them. Germline values: CDR1 ENHRY, CDR2 SYGVKD. The CDR3 bases are TGTGCCATCAGTGCACGAAACAGGGAGACTGAAGCTTTCTTT. It yields the protein CAISARNRETEAFF.